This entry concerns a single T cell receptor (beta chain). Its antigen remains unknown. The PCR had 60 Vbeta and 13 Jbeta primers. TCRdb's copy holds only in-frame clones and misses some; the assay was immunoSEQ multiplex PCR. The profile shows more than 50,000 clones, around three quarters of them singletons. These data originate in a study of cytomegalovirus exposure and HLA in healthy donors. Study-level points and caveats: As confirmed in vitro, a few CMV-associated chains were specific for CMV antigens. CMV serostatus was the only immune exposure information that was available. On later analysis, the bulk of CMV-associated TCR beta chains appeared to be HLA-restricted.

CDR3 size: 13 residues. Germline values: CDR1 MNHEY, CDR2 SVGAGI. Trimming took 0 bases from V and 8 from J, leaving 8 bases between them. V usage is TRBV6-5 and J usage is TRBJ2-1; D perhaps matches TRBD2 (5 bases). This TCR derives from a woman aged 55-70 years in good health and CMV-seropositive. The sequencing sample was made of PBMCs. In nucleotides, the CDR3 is TGTGCCAGCAGTTACTCCCAGGAGGATGAGCAGTTCTTC. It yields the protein CASSYSQEDEQFF.